This is a list of T cell receptor beta chains from one sample in a study of blood T cell repertoires in COVID-19. Clones were sequenced by immunoSEQ multiplex PCR, and TCRdb holds only the in-frame ones, with some missing. Among 45,000 to 60,000 clones listed, roughly 80% were seen once. Material: peripheral blood. All receptors derive from a human donor with acute or convalescent COVID-19. The donor label of this sample is uncertain. The CDR3 runs from the conserved cysteine through the conserved F or W. The D gene is left open where the match is weak. The listing skips clone size in some rows; elsewhere it reads once, few, many or a size class.

clone_size	cdr3_length	v_call	j_call	d_call	cdr3_aa	cdr3_nt
.	16	TRBV27	TRBJ1-4	.	CASSRVPQGPNEKLFF	TGTGCCAGCAGCCGCGTCCCGCAGGGCCCCAATGAAAAACTGTTTTTT
.	16	TRBV4-2	TRBJ2-7	TRBD2	CASSQEGAGGLYEQYF	TGTGCCAGCAGCCAAGAGGGAGCGGGGGGGCTGTACGAGCAGTACTTC
.	16	TRBV6-4	TRBJ2-2	.	CASSATSFQATGELFF	TGTGCCAGCAGTGCAACTTCATTCCAAGCCACCGGGGAGCTGTTTTTT
.	13	TRBV4-2	TRBJ1-1	TRBD1	CASSQGTGTEAFF	TGTGCCAGCAGCCAAGGGACAGGTACTGAAGCTTTCTTT
.	15	TRBV24-1	TRBJ2-5	TRBD2	CATSKTSGGVETQYF	TGTGCCACCAGTAAGACTAGCGGGGGCGTGGAGACCCAGTACTTC
.	14	TRBV27	TRBJ2-7	TRBD2	CASSWTSGSYEQYF	TGTGCCAGCAGCTGGACTAGCGGATCCTACGAGCAGTACTTC
few	15	TRBV7-8	TRBJ2-7	TRBD1	CASSLTTGLTYEQYF	TGTGCCAGCAGCTTGACGACAGGGTTGACCTACGAGCAGTACTTC
.	14	TRBV28	TRBJ2-2	.	CASSIGQRTGELFF	TGTGCCAGCAGTATAGGACAACGAACCGGGGAGCTGTTTTTT
.	16	TRBV9	TRBJ2-1	TRBD1	CASSPGQGRTYNEQFF	TGTGCCAGCAGCCCAGGACAGGGGAGGACCTACAATGAGCAGTTCTTC
.	13	TRBV27	TRBJ1-2	TRBD1	CASSEQGAGGYTF	TGTGCCAGCAGTGAACAGGGGGCCGGCGGCTACACCTTC
.	11	TRBV29-1	TRBJ2-7	TRBD1	CSTRDRELEYF	TGCAGCACCCGGGACAGGGAACTTGAGTACTTC
.	13	TRBV28	TRBJ1-2	TRBD1	CATQGAGGYGYTF	TGTGCCACCCAGGGGGCAGGGGGCTATGGCTACACCTTC
.	15	TRBV7-2	TRBJ2-1	TRBD2	CASSLGVSGGAREFF	TGTGCCAGCAGCTTAGGGGTTAGCGGGGGGGCCAGGGAGTTCTTC
.	16	TRBV28	TRBJ2-1	TRBD2	CASSFFGRGGYNEQFF	TGTGCCAGCAGTTTCTTTGGGCGGGGGGGGTACAATGAGCAGTTCTTC
.	15	TRBV18	TRBJ2-7	TRBD1	CASSRRDSTWDEQYF	TGTGCCAGCTCACGCCGGGACAGTACTTGGGACGAGCAGTACTTC
.	14	TRBV5-5	TRBJ2-6	.	CASSWSSGANVLTF	TGTGCCAGCAGCTGGAGCTCTGGGGCCAACGTCCTGACTTTC
.	12	TRBV7-2	TRBJ2-7	.	CASSEAGDEQYF	TGTGCCAGCAGCGAAGCAGGGGACGAGCAGTACTTC
.	17	TRBV7-3	TRBJ2-1	TRBD2	CASSLAGGPDSYNEQFF	TGTGCCAGCAGCTTAGCGGGGGGGCCCGACTCCTACAATGAGCAGTTCTTC
.	18	TRBV7-9	TRBJ2-7	TRBD2	CASSLTTSGRGSSYEQYF	TGTGCCAGCAGCTTGACGACTAGCGGGAGGGGTTCTTCCTACGAGCAGTACTTC
few	14	TRBV28	TRBJ1-2	.	CASTLAGAYYGYTF	TGTGCCAGCACCTTGGCAGGGGCCTACTATGGCTACACCTTC
.	14	TRBV2	TRBJ2-5	TRBD1	CASNTRTGGGTQYF	TGTGCCAGCAACACTCGGACAGGGGGAGGGACCCAGTACTTC
few	13	TRBV7-2	TRBJ2-5	.	CASSLSLQETQYF	TGTGCCAGCAGCTTATCTCTCCAAGAGACCCAGTACTTC
.	13	TRBV27	TRBJ1-2	.	CASSPGETAGYTF	TGTGCCAGCAGCCCCGGAGAGACGGCTGGCTACACCTTC
.	17	TRBV15	TRBJ1-2	.	CATSRGSEPITHYGYTF	TGTGCCACCAGCAGAGGGTCCGAGCCGATTACTCACTATGGCTACACCTTC
.	16	TRBV10-2	TRBJ2-7	TRBD1	CASSPRRDSLSYEQYF	TGCGCCAGCAGTCCACGCCGGGACAGCTTATCCTACGAGCAGTACTTC
.	14	TRBV5-1	TRBJ1-5	TRBD1	CASSSGTGGQPQHF	TGCGCCAGCAGCTCCGGGACAGGGGGTCAGCCCCAGCATTTT
.	13	TRBV5-1	TRBJ1-5	.	CASSLAPDQPQHF	TGCGCCAGCAGCTTGGCCCCAGATCAGCCCCAGCATTTT
few	15	TRBV18	TRBJ1-1	.	CASSPRSTINTEAFF	TGTGCCAGCTCACCAAGGTCGACAATAAACACTGAAGCTTTCTTT
.	18	TRBV11-2	TRBJ2-1	TRBD2	CASSPPTSGGAKDNEQFF	TGTGCCAGCAGCCCCCCGACTAGCGGGGGGGCCAAGGATAATGAGCAGTTCTTC
.	12	TRBV27	TRBJ2-2	.	CASSLYSGELFF	TGTGCCAGCAGTTTGTATTCGGGGGAGCTGTTTTTT
.	14	TRBV5-1	TRBJ2-7	TRBD2	CASSSGTSTSEQYF	TGCGCCAGCAGCTCCGGGACTAGCACATCCGAGCAGTACTTC
.	11	TRBV30	TRBJ2-7	.	CAWGRGDEQYF	TGTGCCTGGGGCAGGGGAGATGAGCAGTACTTC
.	15	TRBV7-2	TRBJ1-2	TRBD1	CASSPGQGLNYGYTF	TGTGCCAGCAGCCCGGGACAGGGACTAAACTATGGCTACACCTTC
.	14	TRBV29-1	TRBJ1-5	.	CSVGDMSGVQPQHF	TGCAGCGTTGGGGACATGTCAGGCGTGCAGCCCCAGCATTTT
.	18	TRBV5-6	TRBJ2-7	.	CASSPSDIGYNQVYEQYF	TGTGCCAGCAGCCCCTCGGACATTGGGTATAATCAGGTCTACGAGCAGTACTTC
.	15	TRBV19	TRBJ2-1	TRBD2	CASTDISGTYNEQFF	TGTGCCAGCACAGACATCAGCGGGACCTACAATGAGCAGTTCTTC
.	11	TRBV29-1	TRBJ1-2	TRBD1	CSGGQEYGYTF	TGCAGCGGCGGACAGGAATATGGCTACACCTTC
.	15	TRBV11-3	TRBJ1-6	.	CASRRDGSYNSPLHF	TGTGCCAGCAGGCGGGACGGCTCCTATAATTCACCCCTCCACTTT
.	12	TRBV5-4	TRBJ1-2	.	CASSSEDLGYTF	TGTGCCAGCAGCTCCGAGGATCTCGGCTACACCTTC
once	13	TRBV2	TRBJ1-2	TRBD1	CASPDRVGHGYTF	TGTGCCAGCCCCGACAGGGTAGGCCATGGCTACACCTTC
.	15	TRBV7-9	TRBJ1-1	TRBD1	CASSADRGLGTEAFF	TGTGCCAGCAGCGCAGACAGGGGGCTCGGCACTGAAGCTTTCTTT
.	13	TRBV3-1/TRBV3-2	TRBJ2-1	TRBD2	CASSLAGSNEQFF	TGTGCCAGCAGCCTAGCGGGATCCAATGAGCAGTTCTTC
.	14	TRBV7-2	TRBJ1-6	TRBD1	CASGWGQINSPLHF	TGTGCCAGCGGCTGGGGACAGATTAATTCACCCCTCCACTTT
.	14	TRBV18	TRBJ1-1	.	CASSPQGGDTEAFF	TGTGCCAGCTCACCACAGGGAGGGGACACTGAAGCTTTCTTT
.	14	TRBV24-1	TRBJ1-2	.	CATSDFENDYGYTF	TGTGCCACCAGTGATTTTGAGAACGACTATGGCTACACCTTC
.	16	TRBV9	TRBJ2-3	TRBD2	CASSKLPGLAIDTQYF	TGTGCCAGCAGCAAATTACCGGGACTAGCGATAGATACGCAGTATTTT
few	15	TRBV7-9	TRBJ1-4	TRBD1	CASSQPGQVNEKLFF	TGTGCCAGCAGCCAACCGGGACAGGTTAATGAAAAACTGTTTTTT
.	14	TRBV30	TRBJ2-6	.	CAWSLPAGANVLTF	TGTGCCTGGAGTCTCCCCGCTGGGGCCAACGTCCTGACTTTC
.	18	TRBV5-1	TRBJ1-6	.	CASSLMPQEGMSNSPLHF	TGCGCCAGCAGCCTTATGCCTCAGGAGGGGATGAGTAATTCACCCCTCCACTTT
.	16	TRBV18	TRBJ1-6	.	CASSPGGGDGGSPLHF	TGTGCCAGCTCACCGGGAGGGGGGGACGGTGGCTCACCCCTCCACTTT
.	15	TRBV6-5	TRBJ1-2	.	CASIEGGGLYYGYTF	TGTGCCAGCATCGAAGGTGGGGGGTTGTACTATGGCTACACCTTC
.	22	TRBV10-1	TRBJ2-6	TRBD2	CAISGSELAGGPLASGANVLTF	TGCGCCATCTCGGGGTCTGAACTAGCGGGGGGTCCACTTGCCTCTGGGGCCAACGTCCTGACTTTC
.	13	TRBV14	TRBJ2-1	.	CASSTEQRGKQFF	TGTGCCAGCAGCACGGAACAAAGAGGGAAGCAGTTCTTC
.	15	TRBV5-1	TRBJ1-6	TRBD1	CASSRTTGNNSPLHF	TGCGCCAGCAGCCGAACGACAGGGAACAATTCACCCCTCCACTTT
.	13	TRBV5-6	TRBJ1-2	.	CASSFQDSDGYTF	TGTGCCAGCAGCTTTCAGGATTCGGATGGCTACACCTTC
.	16	TRBV4-3	TRBJ1-4	.	CASSQGVLAEGEKLFF	TGCGCCAGCAGCCAAGGAGTTTTAGCCGAGGGTGAAAAACTGTTTTTT
.	14	TRBV14	TRBJ2-2	.	CASSQDWRSGELFF	TGTGCCAGCAGCCAAGATTGGAGGTCCGGGGAGCTGTTTTTT
.	14	TRBV5-6	TRBJ1-1	.	CASSLESPGTEAFF	TGTGCCAGCAGCTTGGAGAGTCCCGGCACTGAAGCTTTCTTT
.	12	TRBV28	TRBJ1-2	.	CASGGSSYGYTF	TGTGCCAGCGGGGGCTCCTCCTATGGCTACACCTTC
.	11	TRBV30	TRBJ1-2	.	CAWSGDYGYTF	TGTGCCTGGAGTGGAGATTACGGCTACACCTTC